The T cell receptor beta chain described here comes from a study of blood T cells in healthy people across ages. Sample-barcoded 5' priming and a J-beta primer mix drove a second PCR of about 6 to 11 cycles. Via MiXCR, TCRdb re-called the 5' RACE reads, giving one row per CDR3 protein. The repertoire holds hundreds of thousands of distinct CDR3 sequences, 43% seen once, with around 20% in the top ten. Trimming cost V 4 bases and J 8 bases, with 20 bases left between them. Germline lookup yields CDR1 SGHAT and CDR2 FQNNGV. The CDR3 has 15 amino acids. As regards this clonotype: Its specificity is not known.

Whole-study findings and limits: Lack of knowledge of donor CMV status possibly confounded expanded clonotype changes. A conclusive naive versus antigen-experienced comparison was prevented by the unsorted PBMCs.

The TCR was taken from a woman aged 55 to 70 in good health. Sequencing was done on a sample of blood. This rearrangement joins TRBV11-2 to TRBJ1-2; D is possibly TRBD1 (5 bases). CDR3: CASSSGPQGVSGYTF. In DNA form, the CDR3 reads TGTGCCAGCAGCTCAGGCCCCCAAGGGGTTTCGGGCTACACCTTC.